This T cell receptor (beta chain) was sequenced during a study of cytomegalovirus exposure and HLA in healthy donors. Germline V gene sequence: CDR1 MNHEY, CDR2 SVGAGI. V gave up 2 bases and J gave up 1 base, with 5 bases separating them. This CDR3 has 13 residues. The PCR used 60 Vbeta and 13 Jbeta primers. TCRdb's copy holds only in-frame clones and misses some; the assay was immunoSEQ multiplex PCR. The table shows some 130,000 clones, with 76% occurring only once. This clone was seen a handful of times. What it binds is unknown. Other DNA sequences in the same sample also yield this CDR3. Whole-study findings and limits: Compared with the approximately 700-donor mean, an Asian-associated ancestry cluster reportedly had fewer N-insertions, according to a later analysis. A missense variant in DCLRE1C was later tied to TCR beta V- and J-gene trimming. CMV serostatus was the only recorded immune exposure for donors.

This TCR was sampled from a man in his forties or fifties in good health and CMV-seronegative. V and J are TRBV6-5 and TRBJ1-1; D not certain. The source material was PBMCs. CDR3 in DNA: TGTGCCAGCAGTTACGCAGGGAACACTGAAGCTTTCTTT. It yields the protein CASSYAGNTEAFF.